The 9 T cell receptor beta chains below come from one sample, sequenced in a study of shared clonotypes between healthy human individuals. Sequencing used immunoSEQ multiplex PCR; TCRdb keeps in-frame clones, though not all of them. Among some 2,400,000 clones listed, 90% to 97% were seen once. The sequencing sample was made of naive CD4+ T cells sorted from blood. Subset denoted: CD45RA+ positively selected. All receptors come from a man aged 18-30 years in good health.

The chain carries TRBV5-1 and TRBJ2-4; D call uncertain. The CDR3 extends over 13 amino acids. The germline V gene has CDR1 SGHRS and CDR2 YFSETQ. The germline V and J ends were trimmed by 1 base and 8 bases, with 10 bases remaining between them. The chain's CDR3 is CASSLRQSDIQYF. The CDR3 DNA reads TGCGCCAGCAGCTTGCGTCAGTCGGACATTCAGTACTTC.

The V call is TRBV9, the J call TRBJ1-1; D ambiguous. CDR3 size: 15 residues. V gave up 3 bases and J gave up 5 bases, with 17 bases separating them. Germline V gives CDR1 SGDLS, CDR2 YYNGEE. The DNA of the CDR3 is TGTGCCAGCAGCGCTCTGGCGGCAGGAGCAACTGAAGCTTTCTTT. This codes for CASSALAAGATEAFF.

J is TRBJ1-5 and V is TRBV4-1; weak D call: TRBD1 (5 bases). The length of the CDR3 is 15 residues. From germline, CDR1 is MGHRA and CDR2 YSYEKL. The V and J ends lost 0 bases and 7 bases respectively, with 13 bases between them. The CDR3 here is CASSQDLDSMQPQHF. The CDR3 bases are TGCGCCAGCAGCCAAGATCTTGACAGTATGCAGCCCCAGCATTTT.

CDR3 sequence reads: CASRGQGNQPQHF. The CDR3 DNA reads as TGTGCCAGCAGGGGACAGGGGAATCAGCCCCAGCATTTT. The chain has TRBV25-1 and TRBJ1-5; TRBD1 aligns across 10 bases. The CDR3 sequence is 13 residues long. The germline V gene encodes CDR1 MGHDK and CDR2 SYGVNS. Trimming at V came to 6 bases and at J to 4 bases, leaving 0 bases not matched to a gene. The full variable domain, in which reference TRBV25-1 and TRBJ1-5 provide the parts outside the CDR3, is EADIYQTPRYLVIGTGKKITLECSQTMGHDKMYWYQQDPGMELHLIHYSYGVNSTEKGDLSSESTVSRIRTEHFPLTLESARPSHTSQYLCASRGQGNQPQHFGDGTRLSIL.

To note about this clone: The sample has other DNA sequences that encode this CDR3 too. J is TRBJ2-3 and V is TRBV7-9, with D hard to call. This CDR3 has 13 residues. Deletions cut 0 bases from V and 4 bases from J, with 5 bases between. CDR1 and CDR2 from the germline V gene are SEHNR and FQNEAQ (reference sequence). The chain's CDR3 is CASSLAPPDTQYF. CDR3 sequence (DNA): TGTGCCAGCAGCTTAGCTCCCCCAGATACGCAGTATTTT.

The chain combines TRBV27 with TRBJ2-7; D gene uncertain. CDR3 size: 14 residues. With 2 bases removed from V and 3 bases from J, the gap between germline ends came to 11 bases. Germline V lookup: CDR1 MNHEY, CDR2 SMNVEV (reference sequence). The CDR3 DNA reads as TGTGCCAGCAGTTTAAACACCTGGGGCTACGAGCAGTACTTC. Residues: CASSLNTWGYEQYF.

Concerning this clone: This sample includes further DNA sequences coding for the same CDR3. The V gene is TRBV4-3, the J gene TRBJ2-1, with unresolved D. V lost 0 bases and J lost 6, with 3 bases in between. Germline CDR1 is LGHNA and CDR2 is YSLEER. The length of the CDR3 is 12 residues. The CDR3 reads CASSQERNEQFF. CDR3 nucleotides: TGCGCCAGCAGCCAAGAGCGCAATGAGCAGTTCTTC.

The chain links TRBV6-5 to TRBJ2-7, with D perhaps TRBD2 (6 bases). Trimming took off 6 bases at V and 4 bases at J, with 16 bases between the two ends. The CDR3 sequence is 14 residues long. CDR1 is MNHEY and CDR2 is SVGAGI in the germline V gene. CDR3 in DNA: TGTGCCAGCAGCCCCCGGAGGGAAGGGTACGAGCAGTACTTC. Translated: CASSPRREGYEQYF.

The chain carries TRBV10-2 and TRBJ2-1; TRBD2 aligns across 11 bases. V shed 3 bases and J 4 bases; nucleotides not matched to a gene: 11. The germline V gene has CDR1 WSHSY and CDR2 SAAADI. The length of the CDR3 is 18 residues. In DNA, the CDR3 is TGCGCCAGCAGTGAAGGGGCTAGCGGGAGGAGGGCGTACAATGAGCAGTTCTTC. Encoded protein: CASSEGASGRRAYNEQFF.